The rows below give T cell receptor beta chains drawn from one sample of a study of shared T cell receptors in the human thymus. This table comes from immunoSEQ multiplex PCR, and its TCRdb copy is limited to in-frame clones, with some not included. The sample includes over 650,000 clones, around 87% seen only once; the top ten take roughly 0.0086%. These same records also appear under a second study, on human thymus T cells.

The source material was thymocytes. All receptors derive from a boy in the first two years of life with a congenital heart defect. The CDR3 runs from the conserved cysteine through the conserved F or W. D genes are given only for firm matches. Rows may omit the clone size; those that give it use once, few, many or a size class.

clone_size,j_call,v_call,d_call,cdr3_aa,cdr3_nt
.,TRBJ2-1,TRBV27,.,CASSPQPGQDNEQFF,TGTGCCAGCAGTCCTCAACCGGGACAAGACAATGAGCAGTTCTTC
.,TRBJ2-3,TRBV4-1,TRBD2,CASSHPSGGTNTQYF,TGCGCCAGCAGCCATCCTAGCGGGGGGACAAATACGCAGTATTTT
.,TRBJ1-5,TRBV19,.,CASRDRGGSPQWAQHF,TGTGCCAGTAGGGACCGGGGGGGGTCACCTCAATGGGCCCAGCATTTT
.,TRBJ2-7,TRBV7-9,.,CASSSGTGYEQYF,TGTGCCAGCAGCTCTGGGACTGGCTACGAGCAGTACTTC
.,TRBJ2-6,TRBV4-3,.,CASSHRGARSGANVLTF,TGCGCCAGCAGCCATCGGGGGGCGCGATCTGGGGCCAACGTCCTGACTTTC
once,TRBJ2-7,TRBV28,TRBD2,CASSLGSGTSGASYEQYF,TGTGCCAGCAGTTTGGGGTCCGGGACTAGCGGGGCGAGCTACGAGCAGTACTTC
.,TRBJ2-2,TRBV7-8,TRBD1,CASRWTGDTGELFF,TGTGCCAGCAGGTGGACAGGGGACACCGGGGAGCTGTTTTTT
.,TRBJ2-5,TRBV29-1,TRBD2,CSVPQPGLAGGEETQYF,TGCAGCGTTCCGCAACCTGGACTAGCGGGAGGGGAAGAGACCCAGTACTTC
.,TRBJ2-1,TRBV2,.,CASRRGSEQFF,TGTGCCAGCAGGCGGGGCAGTGAGCAGTTCTTC
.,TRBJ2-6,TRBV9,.,CASSPSLVGAHSGANVLTF,TGTGCCAGCAGCCCTTCTCTCGTGGGGGCTCATTCTGGGGCCAACGTCCTGACTTTC
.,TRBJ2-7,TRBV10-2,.,CASSGRRTLNYEQYF,TGCGCCAGCAGTGGAAGACGGACACTGAATTACGAGCAGTACTTC
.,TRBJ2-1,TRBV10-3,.,CAISESGVTFSYNEQFF,TGTGCCATCAGTGAGTCGGGAGTTACCTTCTCCTACAATGAGCAGTTCTTC
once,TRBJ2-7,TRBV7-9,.,CASSLTGTYEQYF,TGTGCCAGCAGCTTGACAGGAACCTACGAGCAGTACTTC
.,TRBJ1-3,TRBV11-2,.,CASNLQTRGSGNTIYF,TGTGCCAGCAACCTCCAAACCAGGGGCTCTGGAAACACCATATATTTT
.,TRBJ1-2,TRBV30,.,CAWSRRGNYGYTF,TGTGCCTGGAGTAGGCGGGGCAACTATGGCTACACCTTC
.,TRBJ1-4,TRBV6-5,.,CASSYSTNEKLFF,TGTGCCAGCAGTTACAGCACTAATGAAAAACTGTTTTTT
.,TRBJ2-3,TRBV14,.,CASSSLRRGRVDTQYF,TGTGCCAGCAGCTCACTTCGGCGGGGCCGGGTAGATACGCAGTATTTT
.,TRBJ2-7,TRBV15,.,CATSRGGPYEQYF,TGTGCCACCAGCCGAGGGGGGCCCTACGAGCAGTACTTC
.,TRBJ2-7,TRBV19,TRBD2,CASSILLSSGSHEQYF,TGTGCCAGTAGTATTCTTCTGTCTAGCGGGAGCCACGAGCAGTACTTC
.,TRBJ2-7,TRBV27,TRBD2,CASSQRPGTSGGIPFFYEQYF,TGTGCCAGCAGTCAACGACCCGGGACTAGCGGGGGAATTCCCTTTTTTTACGAGCAGTACTTC
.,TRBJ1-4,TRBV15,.,CATSRGRVAANEKLFF,TGTGCCACCAGCAGGGGCAGGGTAGCGGCAAATGAAAAACTGTTTTTT
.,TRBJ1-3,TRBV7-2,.,CASSLWRAPSGNTIYF,TGTGCCAGCAGCTTATGGAGGGCACCCTCTGGAAACACCATATATTTT
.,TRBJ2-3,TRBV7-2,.,CASSLLDADFSTDTQYF,TGTGCCAGCAGCTTATTGGATGCGGACTTTAGCACAGATACGCAGTATTTT
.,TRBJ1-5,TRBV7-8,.,CASSRTNQPQHF,TGTGCCAGCAGCCGTACAAATCAGCCCCAGCATTTT
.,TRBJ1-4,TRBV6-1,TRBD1,CAATGPFATNEKLFF,TGTGCAGCGACAGGGCCCTTTGCAACTAATGAAAAACTGTTTTTT
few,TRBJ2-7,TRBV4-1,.,CASSRTYEQYF,TGCGCCAGCAGCCGTACCTACGAGCAGTACTTC
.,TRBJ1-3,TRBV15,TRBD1,CATSIPGPSRTGKVGNTIYF,TGTGCCACCAGCATCCCCGGCCCCTCCAGGACAGGGAAGGTTGGAAACACCATATATTTT
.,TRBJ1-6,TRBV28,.,CAVPGGATGYNSPLHF,TGTGCCGTACCGGGGGGGGCCACAGGCTATAATTCACCCCTCCACTTT